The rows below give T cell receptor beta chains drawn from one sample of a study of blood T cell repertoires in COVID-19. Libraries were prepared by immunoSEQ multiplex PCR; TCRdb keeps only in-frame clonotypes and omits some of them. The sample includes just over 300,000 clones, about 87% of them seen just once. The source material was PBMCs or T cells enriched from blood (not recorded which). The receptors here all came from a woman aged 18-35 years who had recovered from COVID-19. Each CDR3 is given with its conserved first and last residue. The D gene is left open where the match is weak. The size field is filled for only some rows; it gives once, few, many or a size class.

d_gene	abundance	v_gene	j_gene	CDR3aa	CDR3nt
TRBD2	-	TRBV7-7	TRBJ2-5	CASSRGASGALETQYF	TGTGCCAGCAGCCGAGGGGCTAGCGGGGCCTTAGAGACCCAGTACTTC
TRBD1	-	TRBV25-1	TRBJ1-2	CASRGQGSGYTF	TGTGCCAGCAGGGGACAGGGCTCTGGCTACACCTTC
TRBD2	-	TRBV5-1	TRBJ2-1	CASSLEASGSGNEQFF	TGCGCCAGCAGCTTGGAGGCTAGCGGGAGTGGAAATGAGCAGTTCTTC
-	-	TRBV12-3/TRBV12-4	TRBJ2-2	CASSTTNTGELFF	TGTGCCAGCAGTACGACTAACACCGGGGAGCTGTTTTTT
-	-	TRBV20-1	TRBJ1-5	CSASFHLSNQPQHF	TGCAGTGCTAGTTTCCATCTAAGCAATCAGCCCCAGCATTTT
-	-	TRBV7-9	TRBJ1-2	CASSLVAVGVVGGYTF	TGTGCCAGCAGCTTAGTTGCGGTAGGGGTTGTAGGTGGCTACACCTTC
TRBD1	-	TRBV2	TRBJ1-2	CASSSTGASSGYTF	TGTGCCAGCAGCTCGACAGGGGCAAGTAGTGGCTACACCTTC
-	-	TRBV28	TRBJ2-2	CASSAGFPGELFF	TGTGCCAGCAGCGCAGGGTTTCCCGGGGAGCTGTTTTTT
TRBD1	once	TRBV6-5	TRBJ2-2	CASSPRGTVTGELFF	TGTGCCAGCAGCCCCAGGGGGACAGTAACCGGGGAGCTGTTTTTT
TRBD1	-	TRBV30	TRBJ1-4	CAWSVVPGGPFF	TGTGCCTGGAGTGTCGTCCCAGGGGGGCCGTTTTTT
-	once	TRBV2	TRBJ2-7	CASNLGGTSSYEQYF	TGTGCCAGCAACTTAGGCGGAACGAGCTCCTACGAGCAGTACTTC
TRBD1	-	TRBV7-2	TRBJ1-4	CASSLGRDRGATNEKLFF	TGTGCCAGCAGCTTAGGGCGGGACAGGGGCGCAACTAATGAAAAACTGTTTTTT
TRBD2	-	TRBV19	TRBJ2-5	CASSIWLADVRETQYF	TGTGCCAGTAGTATCTGGCTAGCGGATGTCCGGGAGACCCAGTACTTC
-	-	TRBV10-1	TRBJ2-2	CAIFPLCGLNTGELFF	TGCGCCATCTTCCCATTGTGCGGGTTGAACACCGGGGAGCTGTTTTTT
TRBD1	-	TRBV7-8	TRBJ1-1	CASSFLGQGHVNTEAFF	TGTGCCAGCAGCTTCCTGGGACAGGGGCATGTGAACACTGAAGCTTTCTTT
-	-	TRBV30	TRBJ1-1	CAWRPHDSNTEAFF	TGTGCCTGGAGACCTCACGACAGTAACACTGAAGCTTTCTTT
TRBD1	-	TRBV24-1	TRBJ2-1	CATQDRGYNEQFF	TGTGCCACCCAGGACAGGGGCTACAATGAGCAGTTCTTC
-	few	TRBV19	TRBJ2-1	CASSMLAGTYNEQFF	TGTGCCAGTAGTATGCTTGCGGGGACCTACAATGAGCAGTTCTTC
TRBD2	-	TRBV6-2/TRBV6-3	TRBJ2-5	CASSLHRRGGSETQYF	TGTGCCAGCAGTTTACACCGTCGGGGGGGAAGTGAGACCCAGTACTTC
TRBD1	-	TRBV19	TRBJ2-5	CASSIADRASETQYF	TGTGCCAGTAGTATCGCGGACAGGGCTTCGGAGACCCAGTACTTC